This T cell receptor (beta chain) originates from a study of identical twins. MiXCR, run by TCRdb on the 5' RACE reads, gives a single entry per CDR3 protein. This sample has around 1.7 million distinct CDR3 sequences, with about 32% found just once. The germline V and J ends were trimmed by 5 bases and 5 bases, with 7 bases remaining between them. CDR1 is LNHDA, CDR2 SQIVND, per germline (reference sequence). The CDR3 contains 12 residues. As concerns this clonotype: Its specificity is unknown.

In every case, the donor was a healthy Caucasian. Study-level results: The conclusions drew on cross-sectional statistical analysis instead of tracking the same donors. A lower insertion count was a feature of abundant cord blood beta clonotypes, with no such feature in memory repertoires. In monozygotic twins, models underestimated the sharing of out-of-frame TCR alpha.

The rearrangement uses TRBV19 and TRBJ1-5; D unclear. What was sequenced was cord blood. The sequence was collected from a newborn girl in good health. CDR3: CASSPHDQPQHF. In nucleotides, the CDR3 is TGTGCCAGTAGTCCCCACGATCAGCCCCAGCATTTT.